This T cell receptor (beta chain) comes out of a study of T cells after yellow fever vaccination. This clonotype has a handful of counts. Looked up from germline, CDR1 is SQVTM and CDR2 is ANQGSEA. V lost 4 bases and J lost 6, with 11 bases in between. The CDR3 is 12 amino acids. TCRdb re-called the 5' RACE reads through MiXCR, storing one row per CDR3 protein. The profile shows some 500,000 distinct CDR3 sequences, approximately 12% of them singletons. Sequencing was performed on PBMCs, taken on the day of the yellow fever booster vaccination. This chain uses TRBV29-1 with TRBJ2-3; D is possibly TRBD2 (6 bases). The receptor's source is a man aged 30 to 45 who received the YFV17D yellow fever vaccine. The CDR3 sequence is CSVVEGRDTQYF. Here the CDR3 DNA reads TGCAGCGTTGTGGAGGGGCGGGATACGCAGTATTTT.